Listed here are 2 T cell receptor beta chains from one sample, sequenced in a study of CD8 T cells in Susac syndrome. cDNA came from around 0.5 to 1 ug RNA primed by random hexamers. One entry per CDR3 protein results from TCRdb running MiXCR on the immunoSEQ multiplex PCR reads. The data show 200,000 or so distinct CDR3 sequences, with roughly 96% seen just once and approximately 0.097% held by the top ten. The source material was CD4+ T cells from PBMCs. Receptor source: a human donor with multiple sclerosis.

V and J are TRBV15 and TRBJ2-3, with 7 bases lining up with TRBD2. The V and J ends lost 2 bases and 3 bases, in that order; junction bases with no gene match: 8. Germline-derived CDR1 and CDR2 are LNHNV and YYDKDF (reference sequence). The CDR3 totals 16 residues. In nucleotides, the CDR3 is TGTGCCACCAGCAGATCTCAAGCGGGGTTTACAGATACGCAGTATTTT. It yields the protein CATSRSQAGFTDTQYF.

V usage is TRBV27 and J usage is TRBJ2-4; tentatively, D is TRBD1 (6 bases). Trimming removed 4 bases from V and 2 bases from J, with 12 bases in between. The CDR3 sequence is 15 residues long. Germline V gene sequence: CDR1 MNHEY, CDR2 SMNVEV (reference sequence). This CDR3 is CASSSPGASKNIQYF. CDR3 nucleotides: TGTGCCAGCAGTTCCCCAGGGGCTTCCAAAAACATTCAGTACTTC.